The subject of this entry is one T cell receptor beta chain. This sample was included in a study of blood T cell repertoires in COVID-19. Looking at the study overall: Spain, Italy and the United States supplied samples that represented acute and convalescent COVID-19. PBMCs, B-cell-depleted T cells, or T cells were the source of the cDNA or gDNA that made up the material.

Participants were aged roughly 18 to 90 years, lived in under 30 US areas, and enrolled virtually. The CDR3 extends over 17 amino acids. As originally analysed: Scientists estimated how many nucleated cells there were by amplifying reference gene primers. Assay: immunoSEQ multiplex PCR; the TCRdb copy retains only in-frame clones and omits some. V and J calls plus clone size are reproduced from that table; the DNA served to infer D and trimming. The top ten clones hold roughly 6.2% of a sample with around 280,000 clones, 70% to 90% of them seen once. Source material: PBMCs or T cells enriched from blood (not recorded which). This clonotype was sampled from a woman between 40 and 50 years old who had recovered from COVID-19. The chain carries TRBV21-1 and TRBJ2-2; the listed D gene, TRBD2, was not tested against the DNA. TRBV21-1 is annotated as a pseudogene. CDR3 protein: CASTPDRTSGNTGELFF. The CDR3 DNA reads TGTGCCAGCACCCCCGATCGGACTAGCGGGAACACCGGGGAGCTGTTTTTT.